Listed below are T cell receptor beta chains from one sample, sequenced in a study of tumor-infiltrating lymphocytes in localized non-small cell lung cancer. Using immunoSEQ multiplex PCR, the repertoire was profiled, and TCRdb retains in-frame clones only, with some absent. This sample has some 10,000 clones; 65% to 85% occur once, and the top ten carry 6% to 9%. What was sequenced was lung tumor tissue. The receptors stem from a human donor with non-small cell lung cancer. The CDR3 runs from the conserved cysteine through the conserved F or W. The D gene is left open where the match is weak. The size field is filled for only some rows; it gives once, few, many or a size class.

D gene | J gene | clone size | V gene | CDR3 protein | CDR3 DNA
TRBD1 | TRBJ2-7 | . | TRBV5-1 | CASSLVGTGGLDEQYF | TGCGCCAGCAGCTTAGTAGGGACAGGGGGACTGGACGAGCAGTACTTC
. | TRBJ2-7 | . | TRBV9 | CASSVSDRYEQYF | TGTGCCAGCAGCGTGAGTGATCGCTACGAGCAGTACTTC
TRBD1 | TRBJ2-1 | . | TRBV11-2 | CASSRLQGAYNEQFF | TGTGCCAGCAGTCGACTCCAGGGGGCCTACAATGAGCAGTTCTTC
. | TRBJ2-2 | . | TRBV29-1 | CSAGQNTGELFF | TGCAGCGCCGGACAGAACACCGGGGAGCTGTTTTTT
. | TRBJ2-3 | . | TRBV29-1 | CSVGSLGWTDTQYF | TGCAGCGTTGGATCTCTGGGGTGGACAGATACGCAGTATTTT
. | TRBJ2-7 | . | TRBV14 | CASSQGYSSYEQYF | TGTGCCAGCAGCCAAGGATACAGCTCCTACGAGCAGTACTTC
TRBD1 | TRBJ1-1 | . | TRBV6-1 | CASSHRGPTEAFF | TGTGCCAGCAGCCACAGGGGGCCTACTGAAGCTTTCTTT
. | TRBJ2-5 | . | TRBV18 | CASSSRGTQYF | TGTGCCAGCTCCTCCCGGGGGACCCAGTACTTC
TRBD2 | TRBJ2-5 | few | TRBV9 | CASSAAGLGQETQYF | TGTGCCAGCAGCGCAGCTGGACTAGGACAAGAGACCCAGTACTTC
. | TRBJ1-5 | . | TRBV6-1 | CASSAGYSNQPQHF | TGTGCCAGCAGTGCCGGATATAGCAATCAGCCCCAGCATTTT
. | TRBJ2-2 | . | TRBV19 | CASRLPGAGRTGELFF | TGTGCCAGTAGGCTCCCGGGGGCAGGGCGGACCGGGGAGCTGTTTTTT
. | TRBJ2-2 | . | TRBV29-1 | CSVVSTGELFF | TGCAGCGTCGTAAGCACCGGGGAGCTGTTTTTT
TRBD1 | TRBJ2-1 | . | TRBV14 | CASSLVPGQGDNEQFF | TGTGCCAGCAGCCTCGTACCGGGACAGGGCGACAATGAGCAGTTCTTC
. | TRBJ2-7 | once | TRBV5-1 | CASSLGYRSYEQYF | TGCGCCAGCAGCTTGGGTTACCGATCCTACGAGCAGTACTTC
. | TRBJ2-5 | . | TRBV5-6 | CASRGQLAETQYF | TGTGCCAGCAGGGGTCAACTCGCAGAGACCCAGTACTTC
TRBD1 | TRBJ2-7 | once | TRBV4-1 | CASSRTGTGVYEQYF | TGCGCCAGCAGCCGAACCGGGACAGGGGTTTACGAGCAGTACTTC
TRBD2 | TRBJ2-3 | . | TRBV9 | CASSVTSGGSPNTDTQYF | TGTGCCAGCAGCGTGACTAGCGGGGGTTCGCCTAACACAGATACGCAGTATTTT
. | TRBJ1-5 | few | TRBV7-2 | CASSLVGVGSNQPQHF | TGTGCCAGCAGCTTAGTCGGCGTAGGATCCAATCAGCCCCAGCATTTT
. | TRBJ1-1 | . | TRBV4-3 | CASSQVGGTTEAFF | TGCGCCAGCAGCCAAGTAGGGGGGACCACTGAAGCTTTCTTT
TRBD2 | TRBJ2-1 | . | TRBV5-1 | CASSLSAGDKQFF | TGCGCCAGCAGCTTGTCCGCGGGGGATAAACAGTTCTTC
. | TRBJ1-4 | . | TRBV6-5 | CASRPSGGANEKLFF | TGTGCCAGCAGACCCTCCGGAGGGGCTAATGAAAAACTGTTTTTT
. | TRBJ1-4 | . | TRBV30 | CASPEDGLNEKLFF | TGTGCCTCCCCCGAGGACGGACTCAATGAAAAACTGTTTTTT
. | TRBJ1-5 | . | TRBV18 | CASSGQGPSQPQHF | TGTGCCAGCTCAGGGCAGGGTCCCTCTCAGCCCCAGCATTTT
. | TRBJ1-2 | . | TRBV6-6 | CASSRTAPNYGYTF | TGTGCCAGCAGTCGGACAGCTCCCAACTATGGCTACACCTTC
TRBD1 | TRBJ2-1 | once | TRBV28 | CASSPARLDRTYPSYNEQFF | TGTGCCAGCAGCCCAGCGCGATTGGACAGGACTTATCCTTCCTACAATGAGCAGTTCTTC
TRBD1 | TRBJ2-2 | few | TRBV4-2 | CASSIRTGKNTGELFF | TGTGCCAGCAGCATACGGACAGGGAAGAACACCGGGGAGCTGTTTTTT
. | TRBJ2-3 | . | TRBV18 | CASSPGDTDTQYF | TGTGCCAGCTCCCCTGGGGACACAGATACGCAGTATTTT
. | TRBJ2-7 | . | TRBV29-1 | CSVARGDEQYF | TGCAGCGTTGCAAGGGGCGACGAGCAGTACTTC
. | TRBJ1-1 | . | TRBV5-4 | CASSLSGGRGVTEAFF | TGTGCCAGCAGCTTGTCTGGGGGCAGGGGTGTAACTGAAGCTTTCTTT
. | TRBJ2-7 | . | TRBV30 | CAWTTYLSTSYEQYF | TGTGCCTGGACCACCTATCTGTCCACCTCCTACGAGCAGTACTTC
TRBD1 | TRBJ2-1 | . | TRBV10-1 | CASSDPGTGSYNEQFF | TGCGCCAGCAGTGACCCCGGGACAGGGTCCTACAATGAGCAGTTCTTC
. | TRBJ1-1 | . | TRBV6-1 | CASSEALDMMNTEAFF | TGTGCCAGCAGTGAAGCCTTGGACATGATGAACACTGAAGCTTTCTTT
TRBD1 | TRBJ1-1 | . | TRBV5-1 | CASRERQGSVNTEAFF | TGCGCCAGCAGAGAAAGACAGGGGAGCGTGAACACTGAAGCTTTCTTT
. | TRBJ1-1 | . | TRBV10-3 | CAIGRDGGNTEAFF | TGTGCCATCGGGAGGGACGGTGGGAACACTGAAGCTTTCTTT
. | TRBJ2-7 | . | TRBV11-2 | CASSLEFYEQYF | TGTGCCAGCAGCTTAGAGTTCTACGAGCAGTACTTC
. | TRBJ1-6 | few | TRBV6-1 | CASSEAGYSPLHF | TGTGCCAGCAGTGAAGCGGGTTATTCACCCCTCCACTTT